The rows below give T cell receptor beta chains drawn from one sample of a study of T-cell reconstitution after alpha-beta-depleted transplantation in children. TCRdb re-called the PCR reads through MiXCR, storing one row per CDR3 protein. The sample shows roughly 790,000 distinct CDR3 sequences, less than 20% of them seen only once. The specimen comprised PBMCs, mostly from graft donor cells, sampled 360 days after TCRalphabeta/CD19-depleted stem cell transplant. These receptors came from a male patient younger than 18 who had a stem cell transplant for acute lymphoblastic leukemia, so the T cells may come from the graft donor. Both conserved end residues are part of each CDR3.

V gene | CDR3 protein
TRBV24-1 | CATSDQGQETQYF
TRBV2 | CASILIGTGGRETQYF
TRBV5-1 | CASSLGAGRSYEQYF
TRBV7-3 | CASSLNPRTAGNEQYF
TRBV29-1 | CSVRSTGRTEAFF
TRBV7-8 | CASNNRRGPGGGEQFF
TRBV14 | CASSQVGGLAGDEQYF
TRBV7-6 | CASSLVAPNEQFF
TRBV11-2 | CASSPTVRGTGELFF
TRBV16 | CASSQSGPSGYNEQFF
TRBV4-2 | CASSQDSPSGIRNEQFF
TRBV5-1 | CASFGTGVLMGFF
TRBV6-1 | CASRAGTASVKLFF
TRBV7-3 | CASSSQNKPRKETQYF
TRBV20-1 | CSARSITDRPYEQYF
TRBV7-9 | CASSLWVGYQETQYF
TRBV6-1 | CASSEFRGGTEAFF
TRBV10-3 | CAISEREQGPQNTEAFF
TRBV12-3/TRBV12-4 | CASRAGLADNEQFF
TRBV29-1 | CSVVPSGSTDTQYF
TRBV6-2/TRBV6-3 | CASSYLSHIGYEQYF
TRBV7-9 | CASSISLAGNYNEQFF
TRBV5-1 | CASTFIGTPYNEQFF
TRBV18 | CASSPKGLIRDTQYF
TRBV29-1 | CSVEWGVTAEAFF
TRBV10-3 | CVISEPGREQYF
TRBV4-1 | CASSQGRGTHPSYNEQFF
TRBV21-1 | CASSKKSPSGRFHPSTDTQYF
TRBV20-1 | CSARESRDGYTF
TRBV29-1 | CSVPSGTGAYLQYF